The T cell receptor beta chain described here comes from a study of regulatory T cells in long-lasting Graves disease. The CDR3 length is 14 residues. With 3 bases removed from V and 11 bases from J, the gap between germline ends came to 16 bases. CDR1 SGHTA and CDR2 FQGNSA come from the germline V gene. Study observations and caveats: Lower TCR diversity was seen in persistent Graves' patients than in newly diagnosed ones.

Sequencing libraries for TCR beta were prepared with iRepertoire HTBI primers and Arm-PCR of CDR3 regions. TCRdb recomputed calls from the multiplex PCR reads with MiXCR, one row per CDR3 protein. In the table there are over 650,000 distinct CDR3 sequences, around 30% of which are singletons. Concerning this clonotype itself: Its antigen remains unknown.

The sample's time point: persistent/refractory GD, antithyroid drugs over 5 years with positive TRAb. PBMCs were the source of the RNA used for TCR sequencing. The sequencing used peripheral blood mononuclear cells (PBMCs), collected when the disease was refractory, from a patient treated with antithyroid drugs. V is TRBV7-2 and J is TRBJ1-4; possible D gene TRBD1, 6 bases. This TCR was recovered from a female donor with Graves disease. CDR3 in amino acids: CASSFRGQRVKLFF. CDR3 coding DNA: TGTGCCAGCAGCTTCCGAGGACAGCGCGTGAAACTGTTTTTT. The variable domain in full, completed from reference TRBV7-2 and TRBJ1-4, reads GAGVSQSPSNKVTEKGKDVELRCDPISGHTALYWYRQSLGQGLEFLIYFQGNSAPDKSGLPSDRFSAERTGGSVSTLTIQRTQQEDSAVYLCASSFRGQRVKLFFGSGTQLSVL.